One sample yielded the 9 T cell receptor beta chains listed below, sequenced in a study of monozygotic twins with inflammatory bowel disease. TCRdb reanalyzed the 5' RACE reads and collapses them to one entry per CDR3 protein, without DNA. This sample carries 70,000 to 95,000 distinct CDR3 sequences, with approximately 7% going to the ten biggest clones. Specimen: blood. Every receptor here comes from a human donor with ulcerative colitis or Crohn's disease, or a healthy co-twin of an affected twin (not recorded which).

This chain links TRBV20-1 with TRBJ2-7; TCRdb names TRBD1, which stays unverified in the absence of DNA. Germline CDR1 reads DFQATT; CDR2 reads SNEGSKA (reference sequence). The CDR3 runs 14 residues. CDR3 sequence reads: CSATPGTGTYEQYF.

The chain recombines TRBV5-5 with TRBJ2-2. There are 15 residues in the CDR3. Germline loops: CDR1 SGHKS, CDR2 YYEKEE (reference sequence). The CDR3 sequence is CASSAVVTNTGELFF.

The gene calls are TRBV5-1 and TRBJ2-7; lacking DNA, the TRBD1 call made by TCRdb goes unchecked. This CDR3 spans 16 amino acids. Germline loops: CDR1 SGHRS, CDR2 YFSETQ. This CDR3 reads CASSLAGRGLPYEQYF.

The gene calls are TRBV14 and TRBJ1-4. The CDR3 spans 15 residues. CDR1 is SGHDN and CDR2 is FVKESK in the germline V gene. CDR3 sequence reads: CASSQETRFSEKLFF.

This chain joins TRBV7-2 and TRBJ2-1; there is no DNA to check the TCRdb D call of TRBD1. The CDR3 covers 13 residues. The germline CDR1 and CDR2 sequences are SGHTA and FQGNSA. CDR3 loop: CASSGRQGALQFF.

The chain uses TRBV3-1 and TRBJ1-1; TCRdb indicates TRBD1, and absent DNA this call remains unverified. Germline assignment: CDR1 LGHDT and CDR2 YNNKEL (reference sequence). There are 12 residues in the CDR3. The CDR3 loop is CASSQGHTEAFF.

This chain's CDR3 is CSAPVNYEQYF. The V gene is TRBV20-1, the J gene TRBJ2-7. The CDR3 loop spans 11 amino acids. Germline values: CDR1 DFQATT, CDR2 SNEGSKA (reference sequence).

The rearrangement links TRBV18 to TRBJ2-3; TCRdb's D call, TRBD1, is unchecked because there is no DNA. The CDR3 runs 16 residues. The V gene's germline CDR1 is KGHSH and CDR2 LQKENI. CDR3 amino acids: CASSPARTGFTDTQYF.

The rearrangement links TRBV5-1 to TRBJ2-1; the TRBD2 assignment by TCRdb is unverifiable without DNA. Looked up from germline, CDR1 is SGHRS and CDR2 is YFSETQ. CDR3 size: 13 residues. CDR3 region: CASAGLPYNEQFF.